The present T cell receptor beta chain was sequenced within a study of blood T cell repertoires in COVID-19. The germline V gene has CDR1 LNHDA and CDR2 SQIVND (reference sequence). The CDR3 runs 13 residues. V dropped 2 bases and J dropped 7; count of bases not matched to a gene: 3. Profiling relied on immunoSEQ multiplex PCR, and the TCRdb table lists in-frame clones only, not all of them. The sample shows 300,000 to 400,000 clones, approximately 90% of them seen only once. The material sequenced was PBMCs or T cells enriched from blood (not recorded which). The TCR sequence derives from a woman between 18 and 29 years old who had recovered from COVID-19. The gene calls are TRBV19 and TRBJ1-2; 8 nucleotides line up with TRBD1. CDR3 coding DNA: TGTGCCAGTAGTATACAGGGGGCCGGTGGCTACACCTTC. Translation gives CASSIQGAGGYTF.